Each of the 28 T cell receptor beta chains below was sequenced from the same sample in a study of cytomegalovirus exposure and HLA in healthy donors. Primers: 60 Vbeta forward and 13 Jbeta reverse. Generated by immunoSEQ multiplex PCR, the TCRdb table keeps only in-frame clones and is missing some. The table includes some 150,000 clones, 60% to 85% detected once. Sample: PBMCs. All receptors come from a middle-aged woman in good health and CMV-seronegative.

CDR3 loop: CASSVDRLNYEQYF. The CDR3 DNA is TGTGCCAGCAGCGTGGACAGGCTTAACTACGAGCAGTACTTC. The rearrangement joins TRBV4-2 to TRBJ2-7; 7 nucleotides agree with TRBD1. This CDR3 contains 14 residues. Losses at the gene ends were 5 bases for V and 3 bases for J; bases not matched to a gene: 7. Germline CDR1 and CDR2: LGHNA and YNFKEQ.

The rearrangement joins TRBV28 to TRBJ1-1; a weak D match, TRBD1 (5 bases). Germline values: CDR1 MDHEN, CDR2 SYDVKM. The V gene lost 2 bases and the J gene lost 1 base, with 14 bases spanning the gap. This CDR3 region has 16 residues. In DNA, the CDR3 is TGTGCCAGCAGTTTAGTTCAGGGTCTGGGGAACACTGAAGCTTTCTTT. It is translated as CASSLVQGLGNTEAFF.

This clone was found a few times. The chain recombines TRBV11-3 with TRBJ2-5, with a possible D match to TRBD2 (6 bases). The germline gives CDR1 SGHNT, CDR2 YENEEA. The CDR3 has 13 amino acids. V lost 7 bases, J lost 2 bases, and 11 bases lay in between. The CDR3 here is CASTGGPQETQYF. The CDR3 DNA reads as TGTGCCAGCACAGGAGGGCCTCAAGAGACCCAGTACTTC.

The CDR3 nucleotides are TGTGCCAGCAGTTACAACGACAGGAACACTGAAGCTTTCTTT. Amino acids: CASSYNDRNTEAFF. The gene calls are TRBV6-5 and TRBJ1-1; a possible D gene is TRBD1 (5 bases). Germline V gives CDR1 MNHEY, CDR2 SVGAGI. This CDR3 is built from 14 residues. V was shortened by 2 bases and J by 1 base, with 8 bases between the two germline ends.

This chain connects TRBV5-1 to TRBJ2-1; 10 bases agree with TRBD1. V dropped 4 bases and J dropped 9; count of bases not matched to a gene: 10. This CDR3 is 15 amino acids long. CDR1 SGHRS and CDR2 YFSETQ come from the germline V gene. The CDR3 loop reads CASSTGGTGVSEQFF. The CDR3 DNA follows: TGCGCCAGCAGCACCGGCGGGACAGGGGTTTCTGAGCAGTTCTTC.

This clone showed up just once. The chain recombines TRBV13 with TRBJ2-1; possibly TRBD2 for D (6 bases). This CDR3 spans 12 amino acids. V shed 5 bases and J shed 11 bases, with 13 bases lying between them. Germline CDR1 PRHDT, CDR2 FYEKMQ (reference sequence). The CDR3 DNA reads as TGTGCCAGCAGCCTTTTAGCGGAACAGCAGTTCTTC. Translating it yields CASSLLAEQQFF.

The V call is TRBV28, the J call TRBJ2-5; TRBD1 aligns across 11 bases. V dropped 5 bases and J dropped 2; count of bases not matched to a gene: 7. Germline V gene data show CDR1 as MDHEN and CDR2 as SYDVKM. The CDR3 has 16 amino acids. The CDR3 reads CASSRHGTGGQETQYF. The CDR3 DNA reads TGTGCCAGCAGTCGCCATGGGACAGGGGGTCAAGAGACCCAGTACTTC.

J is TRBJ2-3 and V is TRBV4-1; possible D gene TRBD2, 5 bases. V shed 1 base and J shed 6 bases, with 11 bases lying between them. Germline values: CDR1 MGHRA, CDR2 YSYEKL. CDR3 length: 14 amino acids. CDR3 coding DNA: TGCGCCAGCAGCCAAGTTAACGGGAAGGATACGCAGTATTTT. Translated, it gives CASSQVNGKDTQYF.

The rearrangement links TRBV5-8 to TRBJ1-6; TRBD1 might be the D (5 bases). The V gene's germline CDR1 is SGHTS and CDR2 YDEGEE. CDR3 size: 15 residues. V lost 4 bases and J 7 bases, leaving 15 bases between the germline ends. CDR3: CASSDMTAPNSPLHF. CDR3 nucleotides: TGTGCCAGCAGCGATATGACAGCTCCCAATTCACCCCTCCACTTT.

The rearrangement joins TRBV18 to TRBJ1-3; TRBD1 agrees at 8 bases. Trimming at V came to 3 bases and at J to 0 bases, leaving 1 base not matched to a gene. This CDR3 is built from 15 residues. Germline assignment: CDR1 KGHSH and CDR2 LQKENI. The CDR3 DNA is TGTGCCAGCTCACCGGGACAGGACTCTGGAAACACCATATATTTT. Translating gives CASSPGQDSGNTIYF.

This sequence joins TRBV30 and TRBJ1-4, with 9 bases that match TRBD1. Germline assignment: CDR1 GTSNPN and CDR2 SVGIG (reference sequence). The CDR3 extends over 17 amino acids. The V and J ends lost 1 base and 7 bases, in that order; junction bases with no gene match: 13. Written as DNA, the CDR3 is TGTGCCTGGAGTGCGACAGGGGGGAAAGCAAGGGGTGAAAAACTGTTTTTT. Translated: CAWSATGGKARGEKLFF.

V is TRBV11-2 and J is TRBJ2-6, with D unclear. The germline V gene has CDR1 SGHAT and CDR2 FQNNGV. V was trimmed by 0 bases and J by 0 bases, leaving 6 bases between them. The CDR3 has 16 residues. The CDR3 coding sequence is TGTGCCAGCAGCTTAGACTTCGTCTCTGGGGCCAACGTCCTGACTTTC. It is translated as CASSLDFVSGANVLTF.

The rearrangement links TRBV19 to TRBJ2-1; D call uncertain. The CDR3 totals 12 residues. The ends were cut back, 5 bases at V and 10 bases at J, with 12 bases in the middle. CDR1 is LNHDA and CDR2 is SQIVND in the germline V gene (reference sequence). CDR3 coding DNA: TGTGCCAGTAGTGAACCGAGTCGGGAGCAGTTCTTC. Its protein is CASSEPSREQFF.

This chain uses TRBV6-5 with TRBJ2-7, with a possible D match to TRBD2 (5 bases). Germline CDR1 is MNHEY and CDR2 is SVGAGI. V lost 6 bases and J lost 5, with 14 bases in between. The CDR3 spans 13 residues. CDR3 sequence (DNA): TGTGCCAGCAGCCCCAGAGGGCCCCACGAGCAGTACTTC. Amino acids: CASSPRGPHEQYF.

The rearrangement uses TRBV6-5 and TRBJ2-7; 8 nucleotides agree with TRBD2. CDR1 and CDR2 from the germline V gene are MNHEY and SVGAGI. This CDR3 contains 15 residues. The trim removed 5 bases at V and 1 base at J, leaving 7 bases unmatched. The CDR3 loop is CASSGGGLGSYEQYF. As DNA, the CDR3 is TGTGCCAGCAGTGGCGGGGGGTTAGGTTCCTACGAGCAGTACTTC.

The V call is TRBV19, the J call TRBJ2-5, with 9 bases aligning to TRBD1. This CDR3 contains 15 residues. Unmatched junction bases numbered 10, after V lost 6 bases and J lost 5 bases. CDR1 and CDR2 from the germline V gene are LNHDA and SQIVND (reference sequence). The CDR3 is CASRQGQGIGETQYF. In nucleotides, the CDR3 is TGTGCCAGTAGGCAGGGACAGGGCATAGGGGAGACCCAGTACTTC.

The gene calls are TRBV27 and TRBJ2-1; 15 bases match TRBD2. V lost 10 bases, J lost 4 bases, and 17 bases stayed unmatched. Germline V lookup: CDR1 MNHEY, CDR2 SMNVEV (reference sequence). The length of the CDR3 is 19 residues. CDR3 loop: CATSSGPGLAGGTYNEQFF. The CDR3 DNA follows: TGTGCCACCTCCTCCGGACCGGGACTAGCGGGAGGTACATACAATGAGCAGTTCTTC.

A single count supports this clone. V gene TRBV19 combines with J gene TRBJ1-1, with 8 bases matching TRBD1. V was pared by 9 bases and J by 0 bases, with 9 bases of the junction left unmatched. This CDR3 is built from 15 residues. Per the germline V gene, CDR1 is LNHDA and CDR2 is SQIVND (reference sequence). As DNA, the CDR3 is TGTGCCAGCCTAACCGGACAGGGCCTGAACACTGAAGCTTTCTTT. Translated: CASLTGQGLNTEAFF.

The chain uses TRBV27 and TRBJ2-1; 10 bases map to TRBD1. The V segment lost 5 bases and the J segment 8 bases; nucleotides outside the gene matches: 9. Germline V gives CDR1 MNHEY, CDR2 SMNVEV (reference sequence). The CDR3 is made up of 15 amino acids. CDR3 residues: CASSVPGQGRDEQFF. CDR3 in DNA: TGTGCCAGCAGTGTACCGGGACAGGGGAGGGATGAGCAGTTCTTC.

In DNA, the CDR3 is TGTGCCAGCAGCTTGCGGCTAGCGGTTAGCACAGATACGCAGTATTTT. Translated, it gives CASSLRLAVSTDTQYF. The chain joins TRBV11-2 to TRBJ2-3; 7 bases match TRBD2. The length of the CDR3 is 16 residues. The V segment lost 3 bases and the J segment 0 bases; nucleotides outside the gene matches: 6. CDR1 is SGHAT, CDR2 FQNNGV, per germline.

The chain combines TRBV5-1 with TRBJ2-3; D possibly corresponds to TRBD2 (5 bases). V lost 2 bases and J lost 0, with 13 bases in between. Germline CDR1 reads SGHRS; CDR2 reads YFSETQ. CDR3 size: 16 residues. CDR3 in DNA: TGCGCCAGCAGCTTCGGGCTAGCAGCTAGCACAGATACGCAGTATTTT. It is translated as CASSFGLAASTDTQYF.

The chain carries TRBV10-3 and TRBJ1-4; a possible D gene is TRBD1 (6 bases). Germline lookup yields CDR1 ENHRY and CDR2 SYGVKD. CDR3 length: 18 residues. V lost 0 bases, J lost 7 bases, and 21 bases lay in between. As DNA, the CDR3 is TGTGCCATCAGTGAGTCAGGCCGGGGGGCCGGTTCAGGTGAAAAACTGTTTTTT. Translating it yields CAISESGRGAGSGEKLFF.

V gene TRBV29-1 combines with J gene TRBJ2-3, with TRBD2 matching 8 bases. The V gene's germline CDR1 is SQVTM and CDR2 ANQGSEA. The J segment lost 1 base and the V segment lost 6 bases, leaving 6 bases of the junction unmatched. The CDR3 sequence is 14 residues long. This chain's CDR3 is CSVERGSGTDTQYF. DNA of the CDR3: TGCAGCGTGGAGCGGGGGAGTGGCACAGATACGCAGTATTTT.

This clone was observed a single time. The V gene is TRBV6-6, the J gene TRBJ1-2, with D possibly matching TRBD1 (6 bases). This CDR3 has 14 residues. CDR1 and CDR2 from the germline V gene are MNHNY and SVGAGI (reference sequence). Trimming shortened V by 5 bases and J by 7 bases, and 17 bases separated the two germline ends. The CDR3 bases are TGTGCCAGCAGTAACGCTCGACAGGAGAGTGGCTACACCTTC. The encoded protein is CASSNARQESGYTF.

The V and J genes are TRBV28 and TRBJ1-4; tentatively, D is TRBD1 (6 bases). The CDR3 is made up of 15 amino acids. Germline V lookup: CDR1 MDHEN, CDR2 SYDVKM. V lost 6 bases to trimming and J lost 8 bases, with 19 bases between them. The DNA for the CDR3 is TGTGCCAGCAGGGGGGGGGCGGGGATTCGGGAAAAACTGTTTTTT. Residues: CASRGGAGIREKLFF.

The DNA for the CDR3 is TGTGCCAGCAGTGAAACTATAGCGGGAGGGCCGGTCGAGCAGTACTTC. Its translation: CASSETIAGGPVEQYF. The genes are TRBV2 and TRBJ2-7; 11 bases agree with TRBD2. The CDR3 is 16 residues long. In germline, CDR1 is SNHLY, CDR2 FYNNEI. Germline trimming cut 2 bases from V and 6 bases from J; bases unmatched to any gene: 9.

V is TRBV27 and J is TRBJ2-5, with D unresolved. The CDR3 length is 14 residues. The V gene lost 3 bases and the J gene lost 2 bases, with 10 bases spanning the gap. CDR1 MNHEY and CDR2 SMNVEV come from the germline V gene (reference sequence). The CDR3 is CASSFQATQETQYF. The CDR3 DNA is TGTGCCAGCAGTTTCCAGGCAACACAAGAGACCCAGTACTTC.

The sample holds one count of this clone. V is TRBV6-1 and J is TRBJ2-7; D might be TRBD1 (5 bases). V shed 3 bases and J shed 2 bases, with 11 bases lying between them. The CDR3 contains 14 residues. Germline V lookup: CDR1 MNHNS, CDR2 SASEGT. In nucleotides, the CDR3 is TGTGCCAGCAGTGACAGGGCAGGAACCTACGAGCAGTACTTC. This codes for CASSDRAGTYEQYF.